This is a list of T cell receptor beta chains from one sample in a study of blood T cells in healthy people across ages. Using its own MiXCR run on the 5' RACE reads, TCRdb lists one record per CDR3 protein. This sample has some 1,000,000 distinct CDR3 sequences, with almost 25% found just once. Another study also made use of these data, one on T cells of mothers and their children.

The specimen was blood. These TCRs come from a girl aged 2-10 years in good health. Both conserved end residues are part of each CDR3.

length	V	J	CDR3
15	TRBV19	TRBJ1-4	CASSSGQGGNEKLFF
11	TRBV7-6	TRBJ1-2	CASSLQTGYTF
15	TRBV12-3/TRBV12-4	TRBJ2-7	CASSKLGQVRNEQYF
16	TRBV2	TRBJ2-1	CASSEGLPSSYNEQFF
14	TRBV7-2	TRBJ1-3	CASSRQGTGNTIYF
12	TRBV7-2	TRBJ2-5	CASGYTRKTQYF
14	TRBV6-1	TRBJ2-7	CASSVPAGGYEQYF
13	TRBV27	TRBJ1-3	CASSEGTGNTIYF
20	TRBV11-1	TRBJ2-1	CASSSPQADSEGSSYNEQFF
16	TRBV7-3	TRBJ2-3	CASSLIPGGSTDTQYF
12	TRBV7-9	TRBJ2-5	CASGHNGETQYF
14	TRBV28	TRBJ1-3	CASSIQGYGNTIYF
14	TRBV29-1	TRBJ2-1	CSVELAGAYNEQFF
13	TRBV10-3	TRBJ1-6	CAISAGYDDLLHF
14	TRBV7-9	TRBJ1-5	CASSLRDSNQPQHF
15	TRBV29-1	TRBJ2-5	CSAYPHSGSQETQYF
17	TRBV13	.	CASSLVAGPDLYNEQFF
15	TRBV11-3	TRBJ1-6	CASSPGRGYIGPLHF
16	TRBV12-3/TRBV12-4	.	CASRTGERKFYNEQFF
15	TRBV29-1	TRBJ1-2	CSVEDRAGPNYGYTF
16	TRBV6-5	TRBJ2-1	CASSYSTSGRGNEQFF
14	TRBV11-3	TRBJ2-1	CASSFGPVFNEQFF
14	TRBV5-1	TRBJ2-5	CASSLGVWAETQYF
16	TRBV20-1	TRBJ2-2	CSARVGSSGLTGELFF
15	TRBV20-1	TRBJ2-2	CSAAYGLAGTGELFF
14	TRBV7-2	TRBJ1-1	CASSPLPRDPEAFF
16	TRBV7-6	.	CASSLSPSGQGETQYF
15	TRBV3-1	TRBJ2-5	CASRPEGGVGETQYF
15	TRBV25-1	TRBJ2-2	CASSESTRGARELFF
12	TRBV20-1	TRBJ2-1	CSASGLFNEQFF
13	TRBV7-2	TRBJ2-7	CASSIQDTYEQYF
15	TRBV7-9	.	CASSSGSGGSYEQYF
13	TRBV3-1	TRBJ1-4	CASSRAVNEKLFF
12	TRBV4-1	TRBJ1-1	CASSQETGEAFF
15	TRBV2	TRBJ1-4	CASSAGNRGNEKLFF
14	TRBV6-5	TRBJ2-1	CASSYLPRYNEQFF
18	TRBV21-1	TRBJ2-2	CASSTGPSTWGVTGELFF
15	TRBV7-8	.	CASSLVSGNSDEQYF
16	TRBV7-9	TRBJ1-5	CASSLAGGDLSQPQHF
17	TRBV11-2	TRBJ2-5	CASSSSPGQGYQETQYF
13	TRBV27	TRBJ1-2	CASSPRGIYGYTF
17	TRBV24-1	TRBJ2-5	CATSDLPEGPLPARWYF
15	TRBV12-3/TRBV12-4	TRBJ2-7	CASTVLGGRTYEQYF
11	TRBV28	TRBJ2-7	CASSLRREQYF
14	TRBV24-1	TRBJ2-5	CATSDPTGQETQYF
18	TRBV3-1	TRBJ2-2	CASSQDEGEASGTGELFF
16	TRBV2	.	CASSDSLGTVRNEQFF
15	TRBV28	TRBJ2-5	CASSSTSGYQETQYF
15	TRBV7-2	TRBJ2-1	CASSLTLAGASEQFF
17	TRBV6-1	.	CASSGFLATSGSGEQFF
14	TRBV10-3	TRBJ2-3	CAITNTERADTQYF
14	TRBV27	TRBJ1-6	CASSREGRISPLHF